This TCR beta chain emerged from a study of T cells in Graves' hyperthyroidism and ophthalmopathy. Study context: Initial diagnosis, before any treatment, was when peripheral blood was collected.

This clonotype has ten or more counts. The CDR3 consists of 14 residues. Trimming removed 1 base at V and 5 bases at J, with 11 bases between. The germline V gene encodes CDR1 MNHEY and CDR2 SMNVEV (reference sequence). Clinical symptoms, serum thyroxine, TRAb, thyroid ultrasound and orbital computed tomography informed diagnoses. RNA transcripts gave rise to amplified TCR beta CDR3 regions. First-round RT-PCR with HTBI primers amplified the TCR CDR3 region. TCRdb called the multiplex PCR reads again in MiXCR, with one record for every CDR3 protein. The sample has about 640,000 distinct CDR3 sequences, 13% to 15% seen once.

The chain combines TRBV27 with TRBJ2-5; D not certain. The clonotype originates from a woman in her 50s with Graves' ophthalmopathy. Sequencing was carried out using blood. DNA of the CDR3: TGTGCCAGCAGTTTATTGGGTGGTCTCGAGACCCAGTACTTC. This sequence encodes CASSLLGGLETQYF.